This T cell receptor (beta chain) was sequenced in a study of T-cell reconstitution after alpha-beta-depleted transplantation in children. Notes on the study in general: Several hundred graft clones that had expanded were reportedly the source of alpha-beta T cells about two months after transplant. The authors attributed T-cell counts and diversity one year after transplant mostly to newly produced T cells. Where some patients showed high TCRbeta diversity at day 60, it came from recipient T cells and thymic progenitors that had survived.

Preparation of the TCRbeta library involved a method that used unique molecular identifiers. TCRdb redid the calling of the PCR reads with MiXCR, one entry per CDR3 protein. The sample holds tens of thousands of distinct CDR3 sequences, 5.5% to 7.5% seen once. At least ten counts were recorded for this clonotype. Its cognate antigen is unknown. Its ends do not fully match the called genes, so a read error is possible. The CDR3 runs 15 residues. Germline V gene lookup returns CDR1 SEHNR and CDR2 FQNEAQ (reference sequence). Sample: PBMCs, mostly from graft donor cells, taken 60 days after TCRalphabeta/CD19-depleted stem cell transplant. The chain recombines TRBV7-9 with TRBJ1-2; possible D gene TRBD1, 5 bases. The receptor was derived from a female patient aged 2 to 10 who had a stem cell transplant for aplastic anemia, so the T cells may come from the graft donor. For the CDR3, the DNA is TGTGCCAGCAGTTTAGCCGGGACTGAAACTTATGGCTACACCTTC. Its translation: CASSLAGTETYGYTF.